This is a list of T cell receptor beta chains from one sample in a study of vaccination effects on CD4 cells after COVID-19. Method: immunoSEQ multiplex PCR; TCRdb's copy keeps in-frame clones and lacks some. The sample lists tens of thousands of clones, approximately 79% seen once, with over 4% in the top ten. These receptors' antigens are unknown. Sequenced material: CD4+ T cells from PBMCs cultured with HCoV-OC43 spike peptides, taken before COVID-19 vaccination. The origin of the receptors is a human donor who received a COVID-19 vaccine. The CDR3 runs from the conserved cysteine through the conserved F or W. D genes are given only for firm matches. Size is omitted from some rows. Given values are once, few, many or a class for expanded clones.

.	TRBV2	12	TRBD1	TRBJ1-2	CASYQGAGGYTF	TGTGCCAGTTATCAGGGGGCTGGTGGCTACACCTTC
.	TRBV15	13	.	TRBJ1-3	CATISRRGNTIYF	TGTGCCACCATCAGCCGTCGCGGAAACACCATATATTTT
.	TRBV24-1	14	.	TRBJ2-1	CATSVREGYNEQFF	TGTGCCACCAGTGTAAGAGAGGGTTACAATGAGCAGTTCTTC
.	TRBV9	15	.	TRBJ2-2	CASSGLATNTGELFF	TGTGCCAGCAGCGGCCTAGCGACGAACACCGGGGAGCTGTTTTTT
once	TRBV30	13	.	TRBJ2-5	CAWSGGPQETQYF	TGTGCCTGGAGTGGAGGGCCCCAAGAGACCCAGTACTTC
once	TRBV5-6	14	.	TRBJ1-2	CASSLDGQTRGYTF	TGTGCCAGCAGCTTGGACGGGCAGACGCGCGGCTACACCTTC
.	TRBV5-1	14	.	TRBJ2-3	CASSFQTGTDTQYF	TGCGCCAGCAGCTTCCAGACCGGCACAGATACGCAGTATTTT
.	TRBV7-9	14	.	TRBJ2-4	CASSPGVMVNIQYF	TGTGCCAGCAGCCCAGGGGTAATGGTAAACATTCAGTACTTC
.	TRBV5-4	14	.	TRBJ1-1	CASSTRDGYSRAFF	TGTGCCAGCAGTACCCGGGACGGATACTCTAGAGCTTTCTTT
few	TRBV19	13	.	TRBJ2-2	CASRKGLTGELFF	TGTGCCAGTAGGAAGGGCTTGACCGGGGAGCTGTTTTTT
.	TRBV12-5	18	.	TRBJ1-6	CAPSRVGGRQVYNSPLHF	TGTGCCCCTTCGCGAGTCGGTGGTCGACAGGTCTATAATTCACCCCTCCACTTT
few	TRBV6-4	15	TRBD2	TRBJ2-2	CASSDSGRNTGELFF	TGTGCCAGCAGTGATAGCGGGAGGAACACCGGGGAGCTGTTTTTT
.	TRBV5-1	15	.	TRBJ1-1	CASSPGPQGGTEAFF	TGCGCCAGCAGCCCGGGGCCACAGGGAGGCACTGAAGCTTTCTTT
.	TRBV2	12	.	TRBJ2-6	CASTAGANVLTF	TGTGCCAGCACGGCTGGGGCCAACGTCCTGACTTTC
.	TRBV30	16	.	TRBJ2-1	CAWNKRASSSYNEQFF	TGTGCCTGGAATAAGAGGGCCTCAAGCTCCTACAATGAGCAGTTCTTC
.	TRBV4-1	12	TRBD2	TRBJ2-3	CASSWTSDTQYF	TGCGCCAGCAGCTGGACTAGCGATACGCAGTATTTT
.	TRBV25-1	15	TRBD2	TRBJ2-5	CASREEAGAQETQYF	TGTGCCAGCAGGGAGGAAGCGGGGGCTCAAGAGACCCAGTACTTC
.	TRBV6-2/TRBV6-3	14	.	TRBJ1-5	CASSYSSSNQPQHF	TGTGCCAGCAGTTACTCGAGTAGCAATCAGCCCCAGCATTTT
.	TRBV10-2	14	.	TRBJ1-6	CASSEYRDTSPLHF	TGCGCCAGCAGTGAGTACAGGGATACTTCACCCCTCCACTTT
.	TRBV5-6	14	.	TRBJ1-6	CASRQSLAASPLHF	TGTGCCAGCCGACAGTCCCTAGCCGCATCACCCCTCCACTTT
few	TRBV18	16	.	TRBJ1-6	CASSPREWQGGSPLHF	TGTGCCAGCTCACCACGGGAATGGCAGGGAGGTTCACCCCTCCACTTT
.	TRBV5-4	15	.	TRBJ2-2	CASSFPGTNTGELFF	TGTGCCAGCAGCTTCCCCGGGACTAACACCGGGGAGCTGTTTTTT
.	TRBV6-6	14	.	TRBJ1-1	CASSTPGVRLEAFF	TGTGCCAGCAGCACCCCAGGGGTCCGCCTTGAAGCTTTCTTT
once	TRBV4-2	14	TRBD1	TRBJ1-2	CASSQPQGAGGYTF	TGTGCCAGCAGCCAGCCCCAGGGGGCCGGTGGCTACACCTTC
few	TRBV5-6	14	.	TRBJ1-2	CASSFRPTNYGYTF	TGTGCCAGCAGCTTCAGACCTACTAACTATGGCTACACCTTC
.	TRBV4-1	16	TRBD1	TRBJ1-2	CASSQPRTGTNYGYTF	TGCGCCAGCAGCCAACCGAGGACAGGGACTAACTATGGCTACACCTTC
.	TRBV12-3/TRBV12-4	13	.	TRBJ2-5	CASSLGHQRAQYF	TGTGCCAGCAGTTTAGGGCACCAAAGGGCCCAGTACTTC
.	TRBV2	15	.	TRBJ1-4	CASSSKGTFNEKLFF	TGTGCCAGCAGTTCTAAAGGGACCTTTAATGAAAAACTGTTTTTT
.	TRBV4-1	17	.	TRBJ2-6	CASSPQIGDSGANVLTF	TGCGCCAGCAGCCCTCAAATCGGGGACTCTGGGGCCAACGTCCTGACTTTC
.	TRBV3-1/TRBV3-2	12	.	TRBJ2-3	CASSQGSGHQYF	TGTGCCAGCAGCCAAGGTTCAGGACATCAGTATTTT
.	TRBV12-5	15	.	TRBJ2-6	CASGLGNSGANVLTF	TGTGCTAGTGGTTTGGGCAACTCTGGGGCCAACGTCCTGACTTTC
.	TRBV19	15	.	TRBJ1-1	CASSIAGRRNTEAFF	TGTGCCAGTAGTATAGCTGGACGGCGGAACACTGAAGCTTTCTTT
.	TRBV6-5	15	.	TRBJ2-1	CASRGGGNSYNEQFF	TGTGCCAGCAGGGGGGGCGGGAACTCCTACAATGAGCAGTTCTTC
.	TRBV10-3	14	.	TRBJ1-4	CAISGGVGNEKLFF	TGTGCCATCAGTGGGGGGGTTGGTAATGAAAAACTGTTTTTT
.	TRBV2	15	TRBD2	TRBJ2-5	CASSPQGLAGETQYF	TGTGCCAGCAGTCCCCAGGGACTAGCTGGGGAGACCCAGTACTTC
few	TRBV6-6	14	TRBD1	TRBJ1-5	CASSYGTGTQPQHF	TGTGCCAGCAGTTATGGGACAGGGACTCAGCCCCAGCATTTT
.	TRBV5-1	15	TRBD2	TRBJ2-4	CASSLGGGAKNIQYF	TGCGCCAGCAGCTTGGGGGGGGGAGCCAAAAACATTCAGTACTTC
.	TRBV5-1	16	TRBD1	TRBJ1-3	CASANQGQGSGNTIYF	TGCGCCAGCGCCAACCAAGGACAGGGCTCTGGAAACACCATATATTTT
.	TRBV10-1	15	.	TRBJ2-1	CASSLTGKSYNEQFF	TGCGCCAGCAGTTTAACAGGGAAGTCCTACAATGAGCAGTTCTTC
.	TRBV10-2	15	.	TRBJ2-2	CASRVSGAQAGELFF	TGCGCCAGCAGGGTTTCGGGGGCCCAGGCCGGGGAGCTGTTTTTT
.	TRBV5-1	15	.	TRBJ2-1	CASSLDTTSYNEQFF	TGCGCCAGCAGCTTGGACACAACGAGCTACAATGAGCAGTTCTTC
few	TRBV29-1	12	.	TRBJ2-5	CSAVEGEETQYF	TGCAGCGCTGTGGAGGGTGAAGAGACCCAGTACTTC
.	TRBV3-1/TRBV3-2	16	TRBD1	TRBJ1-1	CASRQGPGQGNTEAFF	TGTGCCAGCAGACAAGGACCGGGACAGGGGAACACTGAAGCTTTCTTT
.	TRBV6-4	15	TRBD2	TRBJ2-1	CASTLTSGAYNEQFF	TGTGCCAGCACCCTTACTAGCGGAGCCTACAATGAGCAGTTCTTC
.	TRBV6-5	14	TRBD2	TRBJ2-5	CASSLTSGGETQYF	TGTGCCAGCAGTTTGACTAGCGGCGGCGAGACCCAGTACTTC
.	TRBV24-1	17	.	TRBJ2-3	CATSDPVELEDTDTQYF	TGTGCCACCAGTGATCCCGTTGAACTGGAGGACACAGATACGCAGTATTTT
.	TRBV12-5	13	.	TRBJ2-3	CASAGPSTDTQYF	TGTGCTAGTGCAGGACCTAGCACAGATACGCAGTATTTT
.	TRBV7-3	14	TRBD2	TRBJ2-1	CASSLIAGGTEQFF	TGTGCCAGCAGCTTAATAGCGGGGGGAACAGAGCAGTTCTTC
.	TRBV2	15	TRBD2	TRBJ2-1	CASSNLAGGNYEQFF	TGTGCCAGCAGTAACCTAGCGGGGGGGAACTATGAGCAGTTCTTC
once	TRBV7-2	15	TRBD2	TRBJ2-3	CASSSWAGGTDTQYF	TGTGCCAGCAGCTCGTGGGCGGGGGGAACAGATACGCAGTATTTT
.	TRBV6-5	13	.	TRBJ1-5	CASRGGGSQPQHF	TGTGCCAGCAGGGGTGGCGGGTCTCAGCCCCAGCATTTT